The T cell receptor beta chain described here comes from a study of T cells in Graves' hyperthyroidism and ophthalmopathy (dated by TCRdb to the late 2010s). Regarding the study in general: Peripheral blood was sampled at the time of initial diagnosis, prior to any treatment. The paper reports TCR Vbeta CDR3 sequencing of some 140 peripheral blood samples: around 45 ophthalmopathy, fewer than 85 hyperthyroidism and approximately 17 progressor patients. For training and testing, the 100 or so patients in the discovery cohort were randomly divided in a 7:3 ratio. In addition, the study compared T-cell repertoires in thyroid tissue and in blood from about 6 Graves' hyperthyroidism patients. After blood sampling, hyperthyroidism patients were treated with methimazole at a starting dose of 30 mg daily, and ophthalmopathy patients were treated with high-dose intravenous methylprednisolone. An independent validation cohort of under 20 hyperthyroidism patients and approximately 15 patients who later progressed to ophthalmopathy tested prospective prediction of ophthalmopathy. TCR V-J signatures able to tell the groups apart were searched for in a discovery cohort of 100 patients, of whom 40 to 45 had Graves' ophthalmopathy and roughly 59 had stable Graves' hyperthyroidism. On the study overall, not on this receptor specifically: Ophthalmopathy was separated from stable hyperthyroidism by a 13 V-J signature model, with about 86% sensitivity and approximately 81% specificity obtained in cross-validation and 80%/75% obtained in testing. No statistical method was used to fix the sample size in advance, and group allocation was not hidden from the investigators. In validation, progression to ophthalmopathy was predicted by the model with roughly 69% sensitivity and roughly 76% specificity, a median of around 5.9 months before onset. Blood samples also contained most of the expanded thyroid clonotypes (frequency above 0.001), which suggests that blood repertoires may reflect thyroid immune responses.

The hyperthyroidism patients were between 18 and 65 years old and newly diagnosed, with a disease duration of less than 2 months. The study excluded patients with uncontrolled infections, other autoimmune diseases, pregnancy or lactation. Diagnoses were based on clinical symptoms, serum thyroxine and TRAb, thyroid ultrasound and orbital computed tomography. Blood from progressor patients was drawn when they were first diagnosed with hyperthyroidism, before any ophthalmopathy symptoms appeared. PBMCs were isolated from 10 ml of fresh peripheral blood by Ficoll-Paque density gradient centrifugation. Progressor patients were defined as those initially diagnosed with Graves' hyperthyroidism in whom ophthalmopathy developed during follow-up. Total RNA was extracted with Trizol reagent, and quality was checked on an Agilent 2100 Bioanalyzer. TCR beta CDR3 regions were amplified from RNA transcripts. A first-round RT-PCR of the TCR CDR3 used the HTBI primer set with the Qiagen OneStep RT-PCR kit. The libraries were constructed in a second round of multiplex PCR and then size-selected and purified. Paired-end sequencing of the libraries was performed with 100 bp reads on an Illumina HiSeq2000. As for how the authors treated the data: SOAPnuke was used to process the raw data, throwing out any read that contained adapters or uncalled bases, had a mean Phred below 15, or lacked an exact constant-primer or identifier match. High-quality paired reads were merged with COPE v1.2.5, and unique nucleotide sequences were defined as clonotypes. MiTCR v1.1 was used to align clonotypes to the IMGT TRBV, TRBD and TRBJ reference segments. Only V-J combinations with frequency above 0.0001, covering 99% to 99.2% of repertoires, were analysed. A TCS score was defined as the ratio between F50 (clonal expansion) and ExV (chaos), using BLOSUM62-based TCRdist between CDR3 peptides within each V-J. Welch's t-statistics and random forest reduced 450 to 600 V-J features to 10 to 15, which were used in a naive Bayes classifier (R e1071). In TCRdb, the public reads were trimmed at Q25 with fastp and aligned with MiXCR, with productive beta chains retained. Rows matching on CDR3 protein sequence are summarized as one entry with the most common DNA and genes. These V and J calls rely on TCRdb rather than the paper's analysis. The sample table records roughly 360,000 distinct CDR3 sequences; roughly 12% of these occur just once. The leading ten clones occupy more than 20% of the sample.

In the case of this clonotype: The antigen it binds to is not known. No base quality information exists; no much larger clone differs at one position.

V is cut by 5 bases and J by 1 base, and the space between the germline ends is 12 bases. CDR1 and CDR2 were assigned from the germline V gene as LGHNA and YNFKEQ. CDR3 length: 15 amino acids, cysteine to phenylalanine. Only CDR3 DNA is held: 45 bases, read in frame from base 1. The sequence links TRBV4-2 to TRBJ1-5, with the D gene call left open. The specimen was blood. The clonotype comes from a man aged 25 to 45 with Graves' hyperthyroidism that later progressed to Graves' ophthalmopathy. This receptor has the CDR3 CASSWIVGSNQPQHF. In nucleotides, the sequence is TGTGCCAGCAGCTGGATTGTAGGGAGCAATCAGCCCCAGCATTTT.